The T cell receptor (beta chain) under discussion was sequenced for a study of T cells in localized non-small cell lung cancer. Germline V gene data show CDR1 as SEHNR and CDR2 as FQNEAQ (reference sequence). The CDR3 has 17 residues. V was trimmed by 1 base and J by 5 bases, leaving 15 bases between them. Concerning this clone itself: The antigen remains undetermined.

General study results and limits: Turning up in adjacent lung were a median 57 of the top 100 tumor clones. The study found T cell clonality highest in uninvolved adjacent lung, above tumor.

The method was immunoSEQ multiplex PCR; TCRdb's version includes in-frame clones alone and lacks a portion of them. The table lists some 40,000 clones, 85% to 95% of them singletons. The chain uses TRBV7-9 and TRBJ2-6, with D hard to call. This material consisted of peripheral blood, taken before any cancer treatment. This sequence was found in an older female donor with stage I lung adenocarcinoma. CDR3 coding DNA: TGTGCCAGCAGCTTAGTCGTCGGTTCCCGTCGGGCCAACGTCCTGACTTTC. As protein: CASSLVVGSRRANVLTF.